This TCR beta chain was sequenced during a study of beta chain features in type 1 diabetes. The investigators reverse transcribed all of the isolated RNA, so they sequenced expressed TCRB transcripts. Sequencing used immunoSEQ multiplex PCR; TCRdb keeps in-frame clones, though not all of them. The sample records some 60,000 clones, about 61% being singletons. Unmatched junction bases numbered 7, after V lost 1 base and J lost 13 bases. The length of the CDR3 is 14 residues. Germline CDR1 SGHVS, CDR2 FNYEAQ. This sequence was found in a woman aged 18-29 years in good health. The genes are TRBV7-6 and TRBJ2-1, with 10 bases identical to TRBD2. Specimen: Tregs from blood. CDR3 nucleotides: TGTGCCAGCAGCTTAGGTGAGACTAGCGGGCGTCAGTTCTTC. Translating gives CASSLGETSGRQFF.